The sequence of this TCR beta chain was determined in a study of CXCR3-negative and CXCR3-positive naive CD8 T cells. This CDR3 comprises 13 residues. Germline V lookup: CDR1 DFQATT, CDR2 SNEGSKA (reference sequence). All TRB cDNA libraries came from 5' RACE performed with UMI labels. TCRdb re-called the 5' RACE reads; every CDR3 protein appears as one record, without DNA. The sample features around 96,000 distinct CDR3 sequences, with around 1.5% in its top ten. Sequencing was done on a sample of naive CXCR3- CD8+ T cells from blood. The subset was: CD45RO-CCR7+CD27+CD95- naive CD8+ T cells lacking CXCR3 (TNR3-). The chain uses TRBV20-1 and TRBJ1-1; TCRdb's D gene call, TRBD1, goes unchecked for lack of DNA. This sequence originates from a human donor in good health. Some clones in this sample may be carry-over from other donors' samples. This CDR3 reads CSATTGVSTEAFF.